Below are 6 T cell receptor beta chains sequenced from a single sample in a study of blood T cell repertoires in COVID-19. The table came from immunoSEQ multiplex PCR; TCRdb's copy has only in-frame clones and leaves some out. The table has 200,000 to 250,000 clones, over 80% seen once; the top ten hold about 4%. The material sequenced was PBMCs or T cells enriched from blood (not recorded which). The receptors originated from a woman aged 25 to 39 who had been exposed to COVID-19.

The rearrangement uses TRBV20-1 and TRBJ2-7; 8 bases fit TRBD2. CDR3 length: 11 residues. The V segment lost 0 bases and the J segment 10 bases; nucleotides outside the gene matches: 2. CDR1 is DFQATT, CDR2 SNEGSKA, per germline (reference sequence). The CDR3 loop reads CSARDGRGQYF. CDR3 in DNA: TGCAGTGCTAGAGACGGGAGGGGCCAGTACTTC.

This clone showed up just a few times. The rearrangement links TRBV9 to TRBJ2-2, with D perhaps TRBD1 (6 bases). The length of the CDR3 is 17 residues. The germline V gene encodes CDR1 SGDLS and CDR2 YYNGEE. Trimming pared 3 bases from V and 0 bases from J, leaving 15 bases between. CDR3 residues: CASSEGPGQPNTGELFF. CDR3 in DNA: TGTGCCAGCAGCGAGGGCCCCGGACAGCCGAACACCGGGGAGCTGTTTTTT.

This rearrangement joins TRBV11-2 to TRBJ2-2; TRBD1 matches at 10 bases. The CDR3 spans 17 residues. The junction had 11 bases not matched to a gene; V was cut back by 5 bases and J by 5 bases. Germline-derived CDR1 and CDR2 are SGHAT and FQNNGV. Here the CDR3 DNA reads TGTGCCAGCAGCACCCCCACCGGGACAGGGGAGACCGGGGAGCTGTTTTTT. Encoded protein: CASSTPTGTGETGELFF.

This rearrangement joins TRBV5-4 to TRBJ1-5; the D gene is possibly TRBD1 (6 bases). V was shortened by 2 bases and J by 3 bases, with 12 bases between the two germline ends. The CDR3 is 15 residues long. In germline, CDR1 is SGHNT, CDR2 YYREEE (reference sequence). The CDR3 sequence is CASSFSAGDNQPQHF. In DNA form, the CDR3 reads TGTGCCAGCAGCTTTTCCGCAGGGGACAATCAGCCCCAGCATTTT.

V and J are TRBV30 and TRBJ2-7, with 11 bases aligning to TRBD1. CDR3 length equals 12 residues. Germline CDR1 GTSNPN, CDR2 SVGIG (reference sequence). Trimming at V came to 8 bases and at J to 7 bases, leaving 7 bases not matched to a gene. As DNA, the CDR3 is TGTGCCGGCGGGACAGGGGGTTATGAGCAGTACTTC. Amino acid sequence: CAGGTGGYEQYF.

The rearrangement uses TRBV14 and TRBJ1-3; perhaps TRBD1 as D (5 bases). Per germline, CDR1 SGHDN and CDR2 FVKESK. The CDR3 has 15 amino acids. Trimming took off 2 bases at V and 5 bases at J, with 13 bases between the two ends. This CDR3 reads CASSQRTGRRNTIYF. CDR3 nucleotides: TGTGCCAGCAGCCAACGTACAGGTCGAAGAAACACCATATATTTT.